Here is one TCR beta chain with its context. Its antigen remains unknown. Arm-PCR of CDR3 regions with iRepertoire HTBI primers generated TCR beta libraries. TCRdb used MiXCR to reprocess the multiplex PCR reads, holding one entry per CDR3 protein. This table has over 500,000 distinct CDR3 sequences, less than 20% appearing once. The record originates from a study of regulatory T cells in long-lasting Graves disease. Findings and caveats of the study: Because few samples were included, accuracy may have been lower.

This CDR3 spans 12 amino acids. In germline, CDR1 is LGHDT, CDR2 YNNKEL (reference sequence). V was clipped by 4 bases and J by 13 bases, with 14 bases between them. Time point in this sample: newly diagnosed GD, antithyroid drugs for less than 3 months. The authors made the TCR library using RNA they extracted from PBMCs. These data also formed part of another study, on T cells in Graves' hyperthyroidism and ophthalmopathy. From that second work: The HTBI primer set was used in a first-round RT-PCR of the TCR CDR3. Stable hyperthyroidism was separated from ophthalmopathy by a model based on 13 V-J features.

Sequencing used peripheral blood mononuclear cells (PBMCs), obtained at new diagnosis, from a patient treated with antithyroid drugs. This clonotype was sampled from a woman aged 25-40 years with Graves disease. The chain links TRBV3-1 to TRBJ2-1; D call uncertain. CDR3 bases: TGTGCCAGCAGCCTTTCGGATGCTTCACAGTTCTTC. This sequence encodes CASSLSDASQFF.